Below are 5 T cell receptor beta chains sequenced from a single sample in a study of blood T cell repertoires in COVID-19 (dated by TCRdb to 2019 to 2021). The library came from the immunoSEQ multiplex PCR assay. As stored in TCRdb, this immuneACCESS dataset retains in-frame rearrangements with V and J assigned. A fraction of the clones does not appear; measured against another copy, unresolved V genes explain less than half of the discrepancy, and the remainder lacks a known reason. This sample comprises around 180,000 clones, around 77% of them detected only once. Roughly 17% of the sample belongs to the ten largest clones. Source material: peripheral blood. The receptors here all came from a man in his sixties with active or convalescent COVID-19.

This clone was counted a few times. This chain uses TRBV24-1 with TRBJ2-2; the match to TRBD1 covers 8 bases. The CDR3 contains 13 residues. V lost 9 bases to trimming and J lost 3 bases; unmatched junction nucleotides: 2. Germline CDR1 is KGHDR and CDR2 is SFDVKD. In DNA, the CDR3 is TGTGCCACCGGGACAGGTCACACCGGGGAGCTGTTTTTT. It encodes CATGTGHTGELFF.

This rearrangement joins TRBV18 to TRBJ1-1; D is ambiguous. This CDR3 has 16 residues. CDR1 KGHSH and CDR2 LQKENI come from the germline V gene. V lost 0 bases and J lost 2, with 13 bases in between. The CDR3 sequence: CASSPPNHRPNTEAFF. The CDR3 nucleotides are TGTGCCAGCTCACCACCTAATCACAGACCTAACACTGAAGCTTTCTTT.

The chain is built from TRBV5-4 and TRBJ2-2, with D possibly being TRBD2 (6 bases). Trimming left V 1 base short and J 5 bases short, with 12 bases between. The germline V gene encodes CDR1 SGHNT and CDR2 YYREEE (reference sequence). The CDR3 has 15 residues. Here the CDR3 DNA reads TGTGCCAGCAGCTTGCCCGGGGACTTAACCGGGGAGCTGTTTTTT. This codes for CASSLPGDLTGELFF.

The chain recombines TRBV5-8 with TRBJ2-1, with a tentative D call TRBD2 (5 bases). In germline, CDR1 is SGHTS, CDR2 YDEGEE. The CDR3 spans 14 residues. Trimming pared 6 bases from V and 7 bases from J, leaving 17 bases between. The CDR3 region is CASNQPHRGNEQFF. The CDR3 region has the DNA TGTGCCAGCAACCAACCACATCGAGGGAATGAGCAGTTCTTC.

The chain employs TRBV24-1 and TRBJ2-2; 11 nucleotides align to TRBD1. V trimming: 5 bases; J trimming: 6 bases; junction bases outside the gene matches: 10. Germline lookup yields CDR1 KGHDR and CDR2 SFDVKD. This CDR3 has 17 residues. The chain's CDR3 is CATSGATGTGGSGELFF. The CDR3 nucleotides are TGTGCCACCAGTGGCGCGACCGGGACAGGGGGATCCGGGGAGCTGTTTTTT.